The T cell receptor beta chain under discussion was sequenced for a study of blood T cell repertoires in COVID-19. Original handling: Quantification of nucleated cells was approximated via reference gene primer amplification. The protocol was immunoSEQ multiplex PCR, while the TCRdb copy is restricted to in-frame clones and leaves out a portion. V and J calls and clone size are those listed in that table; D and trimming were worked out from the DNA. The sample contains a few hundred thousand clones, around 90% of which appear only once. Per the germline V gene, CDR1 is SGHVS and CDR2 is FQNEAQ. This CDR3 region has 15 residues. Germline trimming cut 8 bases from V and 1 base from J; bases unmatched to any gene: 9.

The TCR originated in a man over 45 with acute or convalescent COVID-19. Sequenced input: peripheral blood. This sequence joins TRBV7-8 and TRBJ2-5, with 8 positions matching TRBD2. The CDR3 sequence: CASGGAGGAQETQYF. Here the CDR3 DNA reads TGTGCCAGCGGAGGGGCGGGGGGAGCCCAAGAGACCCAGTACTTC. Full variable domain (rest looked up from reference TRBV7-8 and TRBJ2-5): GAGVSQSPRYKVAKRGQDVALRCDPISGHVSLFWYQQALGQGPEFLTYFQNEAQLDKSGLPSDRFFAERPEGSVSTLKIQRTQQEDSAVYLCASGGAGGAQETQYFGPGTRLLVL.